Following are 2 T cell receptor beta chains from one sample sequenced in a study of molecular identifiers for immune sequencing clone quantification. MiXCR, run by TCRdb on the PCR reads, gives a single entry per CDR3 protein. The sample lists fewer than 350,000 distinct CDR3 sequences, about a fifth occurring once. Sequences were obtained from naive CD8+ T cells from blood, with Jurkat cell RNA spiked in. Sample subset: FACS-sorted CD8+CD4-CCR7+CD45RA+ naive T cells. Receptors were obtained from a human donor in good health. Some libraries in this study had Jurkat cell RNA spiked in.

This clonotype was detected ten times or more. The chain joins TRBV15 to TRBJ2-3; 13 positions agree with TRBD2. With 3 bases clipped from V and 5 bases from J, the junction kept 20 bases outside the gene matches. Germline CDR1 is LNHNV and CDR2 is YYDKDF (reference sequence). The CDR3 has 21 amino acids. CDR3 loop: CATSRDYGTSGILRAGDTQYF. The CDR3 coding sequence is TGTGCCACCAGCAGGGATTACGGGACTAGCGGGATACTTCGGGCAGGAGATACGCAGTATTTT.

This clonotype was detected many times. V and J are TRBV19 and TRBJ1-6; D uncertain. The CDR3 has 14 residues. V was clipped by 9 bases and J by 7 bases, with 16 bases between them. Germline CDR1 is LNHDA and CDR2 is SQIVND (reference sequence). CDR3 in DNA: TGTGCCAGCAACGCGGGTCCGCCCAATTCACCCCTCCACTTT. Amino acid sequence: CASNAGPPNSPLHF.